The 17 T cell receptor beta chains in this list originate from one sample, sequenced in a study of blood T cell repertoires in COVID-19. Using immunoSEQ multiplex PCR, the repertoire was profiled, and TCRdb retains in-frame clones only, with some absent. Seen here are about 110,000 clones, 70% to 85% observed once, and the top ten hold roughly 8.2%. Material: peripheral blood. These receptors came from a woman older than 75 with active or convalescent COVID-19.

The chain links TRBV5-1 to TRBJ2-1, with 16 bases that match TRBD2. V was clipped by 5 bases and J by 10 bases; unmatched bases: 15. This CDR3 is built from 18 residues. Germline V lookup: CDR1 SGHRS, CDR2 YFSETQ. The CDR3 sequence is CASRLARGLAGGGREQFF. CDR3 coding DNA: TGCGCCAGCAGACTCGCCCGGGGACTAGCGGGAGGGGGCCGGGAGCAGTTCTTC.

This clone was counted between two and nine times. This chain links TRBV2 with TRBJ2-6, with TRBD1 matching over 10 bases. This CDR3 comprises 14 residues. Per the germline V gene, CDR1 is SNHLY and CDR2 is FYNNEI. The trim removed 8 bases at V and 2 bases at J, leaving 0 bases unmatched. CDR3 region: CASGQGAGANVLTF. CDR3 coding DNA: TGTGCCAGCGGACAGGGGGCTGGGGCCAACGTCCTGACTTTC.

The chain uses TRBV19 and TRBJ1-2; tentatively, D is TRBD1 (5 bases). The CDR3 is 17 residues long. Per germline, CDR1 LNHDA and CDR2 SQIVND (reference sequence). Trimming stripped 2 bases from V and 3 bases from J, with 19 bases between. This CDR3 reads CASSISPRAGWHYGYTF. DNA of the CDR3: TGTGCCAGTAGTATAAGCCCCCGGGCAGGGTGGCACTATGGCTACACCTTC.

The V gene is TRBV10-1, the J gene TRBJ2-1; D not certain. V was clipped by 3 bases and J by 13 bases, with 10 bases between them. CDR3 length: 11 amino acids. The germline V gene encodes CDR1 WNHNN and CDR2 SYGVQD (reference sequence). CDR3 loop: CASSDGPQQFF. CDR3 nucleotide sequence: TGCGCCAGCAGTGATGGCCCACAACAGTTCTTC.

The chain employs TRBV15 and TRBJ2-7, with D possibly matching TRBD1 (5 bases). The CDR3 has 13 residues. Trimming removed 4 bases from V and 7 bases from J, with 14 bases in between. The germline V gene encodes CDR1 LNHNV and CDR2 YYDKDF (reference sequence). The CDR3 region is CATSNLIQVEQYF. In nucleotides, the CDR3 is TGTGCCACCAGCAACCTCATACAGGTGGAGCAGTACTTC.

The genes are TRBV28 and TRBJ2-3, with 13 bases identical to TRBD2. The CDR3 is 17 residues long. Germline-derived CDR1 and CDR2 are MDHEN and SYDVKM. J lost 4 bases, V lost 5 bases, and 9 bases had no gene match. The DNA for the CDR3 is TGTGCCAGCAGTCCCTGGTCGACTAGCGGGAGGCCAGATACGCAGTATTTT. Amino acids: CASSPWSTSGRPDTQYF.

The rearrangement joins TRBV28 to TRBJ2-3; a weak D match, TRBD2 (6 bases). Germline values: CDR1 MDHEN, CDR2 SYDVKM. The CDR3 covers 14 residues. Trimming removed 2 bases from V and 6 bases from J, with 12 bases in between. CDR3 nucleotides: TGTGCCAGCAGTTTAATGGCTAGCGTCGATACGCAGTATTTT. Translation gives CASSLMASVDTQYF.

The gene calls are TRBV5-1 and TRBJ2-3, with 8 bases matching TRBD2. J lost 0 bases, V lost 0 bases, and 0 bases had no gene match. The CDR3 covers 15 residues. Per germline, CDR1 SGHRS and CDR2 YFSETQ. CDR3 nucleotide sequence: TGCGCCAGCAGCTTGGCTAGCGGGAGCACAGATACGCAGTATTTT. Translation gives CASSLASGSTDTQYF. Drawing the rest from reference TRBV5-1 and TRBJ2-3, the complete variable domain is KAGVTQTPRYLIKTRGQQVTLSCSPISGHRSVSWYQQTPGQGLQFLFEYFSETQRNKGNFPGRFSGRQFSNSRSEMNVSTLELGDSALYLCASSLASGSTDTQYFGPGTRLTVL.

The gene calls are TRBV28 and TRBJ2-7; 13 bases match TRBD2. The germline V gene encodes CDR1 MDHEN and CDR2 SYDVKM. V shed 6 bases and J 4 bases; nucleotides not matched to a gene: 3. The CDR3 is made up of 14 amino acids. CDR3 sequence: CASSPGLAGYEQYF. The CDR3 region has the DNA TGTGCCAGCAGCCCGGGACTAGCGGGATACGAGCAGTACTTC.

J is TRBJ2-7 and V is TRBV25-1; no clear D. Trimming cost V 8 bases and J 0 bases, with 8 bases left between them. The germline gives CDR1 MGHDK, CDR2 SYGVNS. The CDR3 loop spans 12 amino acids. CDR3 sequence reads: CASGPFSYEQYF. CDR3 DNA: TGTGCCAGCGGGCCCTTCTCCTACGAGCAGTACTTC.

In its sample, this clone was seen a few times. V and J are TRBV6-2 or TRBV6-3 and TRBJ1-5; 12 bases match TRBD1. Losses at the gene ends were 2 bases for V and 0 bases for J; bases not matched to a gene: 8. The CDR3 has 19 amino acids. CDR1 is MNHEY and CDR2 is SVGEGT in the germline V gene. The CDR3 region has the DNA TGTGCCAGCAGTTACCCGGGACAGGGGGCTATCCCTAGCAATCAGCCCCAGCATTTT. Its translation: CASSYPGQGAIPSNQPQHF.

The chain employs TRBV7-8 and TRBJ1-2, with 9 bases lining up with TRBD1. The CDR3 contains 13 residues. The J segment lost 7 bases and the V segment lost 5 bases, leaving 5 bases of the junction unmatched. CDR1 is SGHVS and CDR2 is FQNEAQ in the germline V gene. As DNA, the CDR3 is TGTGCCAGCAGCCCCGGGACAGGGAGTGGCTACACCTTC. This gives the protein CASSPGTGSGYTF.

The chain recombines TRBV6-5 with TRBJ2-7; 10 bases are shared with TRBD2. Germline V lookup: CDR1 MNHEY, CDR2 SVGAGI. J was trimmed by 5 bases and V by 4 bases; bases with no gene match: 8. The length of the CDR3 is 15 residues. The CDR3 sequence is CASSSTAGGPDEQYF. The CDR3 DNA follows: TGTGCCAGCAGTTCCACAGCGGGAGGGCCGGACGAGCAGTACTTC.

The chain combines TRBV29-1 with TRBJ1-2; the D is unclear. The V gene lost 2 bases and the J gene lost 0 bases, with 7 bases spanning the gap. The germline gives CDR1 SQVTM, CDR2 ANQGSEA. The CDR3 extends over 13 amino acids. CDR3 sequence reads: CSVEHRANYGYTF. The DNA for the CDR3 is TGCAGCGTTGAACATAGAGCTAACTATGGCTACACCTTC.

V gene TRBV7-2 combines with J gene TRBJ2-1, with 8 nucleotides matching TRBD2. Trimming cost V 5 bases and J 2 bases; bases outside gene matches: 8. From germline, CDR1 is SGHTA and CDR2 FQGNSA. The CDR3 loop spans 16 amino acids. The CDR3 loop is CASSLTSGTPYNEQFF. The CDR3 nucleotides read TGTGCCAGCAGCCTCACTAGCGGAACTCCCTACAATGAGCAGTTCTTC.

The chain uses TRBV11-2 and TRBJ2-7; 8 bases align to TRBD2. J was trimmed by 6 bases and V by 5 bases; bases with no gene match: 15. The CDR3 extends over 16 amino acids. Germline values: CDR1 SGHAT, CDR2 FQNNGV. In DNA, the CDR3 is TGTGCCAGCAGCCTGGGGACTAGACTAATCCGAGGCGAGCAGTACTTC. Translation gives CASSLGTRLIRGEQYF. Looking up the rest from reference TRBV11-2 and TRBJ2-7 gives the full variable domain: EAGVAQSPRYKIIEKRQSVAFWCNPISGHATLYWYQQILGQGPKLLIQFQNNGVVDDSQLPKDRFSAERLKGVDSTLKIQPAKLEDSAVYLCASSLGTRLIRGEQYFGPGTRLTVT.

The rearrangement joins TRBV6-5 to TRBJ2-1, with 9 bases matching TRBD1. Looked up from germline, CDR1 is MNHEY and CDR2 is SVGAGI. This CDR3 is 15 amino acids long. Trimming cost V 6 bases and J 3 bases; bases outside gene matches: 6. The CDR3 sequence is CASSWGQGFYNEQFF. The CDR3 DNA reads TGTGCCAGCAGCTGGGGACAGGGTTTCTACAATGAGCAGTTCTTC.